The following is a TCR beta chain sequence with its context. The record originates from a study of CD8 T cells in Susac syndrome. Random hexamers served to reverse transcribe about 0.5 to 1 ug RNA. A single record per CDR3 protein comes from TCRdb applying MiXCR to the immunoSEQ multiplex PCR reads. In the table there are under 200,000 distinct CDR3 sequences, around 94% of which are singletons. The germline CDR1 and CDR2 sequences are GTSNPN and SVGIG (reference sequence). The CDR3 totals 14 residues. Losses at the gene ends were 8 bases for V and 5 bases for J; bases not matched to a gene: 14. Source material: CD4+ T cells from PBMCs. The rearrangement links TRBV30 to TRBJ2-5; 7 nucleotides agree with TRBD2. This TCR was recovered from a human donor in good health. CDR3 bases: TGTGCCGGGACCTGGGCGGGGGTGAGGGAGACCCAGTACTTC. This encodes CAGTWAGVRETQYF.